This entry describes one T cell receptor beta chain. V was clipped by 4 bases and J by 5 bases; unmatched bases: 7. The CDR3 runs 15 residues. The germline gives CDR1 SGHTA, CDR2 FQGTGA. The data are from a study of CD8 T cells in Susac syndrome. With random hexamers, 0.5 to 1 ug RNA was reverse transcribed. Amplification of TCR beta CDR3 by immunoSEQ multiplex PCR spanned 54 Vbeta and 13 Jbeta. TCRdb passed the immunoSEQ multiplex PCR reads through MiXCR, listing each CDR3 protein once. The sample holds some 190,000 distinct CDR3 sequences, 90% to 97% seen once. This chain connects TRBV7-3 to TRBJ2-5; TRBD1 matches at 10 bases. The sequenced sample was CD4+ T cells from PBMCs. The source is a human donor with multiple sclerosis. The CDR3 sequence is CASSSTPDRGETQYF. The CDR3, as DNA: TGTGCCAGCAGCTCGACACCGGACAGGGGGGAGACCCAGTACTTC.